These 20 T cell receptor beta chains share one sample of origin, sequenced in a study of cytomegalovirus exposure and HLA in healthy donors. PCR employed 60 Vbeta and 13 Jbeta primers. Here immunoSEQ multiplex PCR was the method, and the copy in TCRdb shows in-frame clones only, minus some. The profile covers 110,000 or so clones, with under 85% appearing a single time and around 1.3% taken by the ten largest. The sample consisted of PBMCs. These receptors all come from a man aged 25 to 45 in good health and CMV-seronegative.

DNA for the CDR3: TGTGCCAGTAGTCCCGACTACCTCAGAAACACAGATACGCAGTATTTT. This translates into CASSPDYLRNTDTQYF. The chain joins TRBV19 to TRBJ2-3; tentatively, D is TRBD2 (5 bases). The germline CDR1 and CDR2 sequences are LNHDA and SQIVND (reference sequence). There are 16 residues in the CDR3. V lost 5 bases, J lost 2 bases, and 17 bases lay in between.

The chain uses TRBV4-3 and TRBJ1-2; D not certain. Germline V lookup: CDR1 LGHNA, CDR2 YSLEER. Between the trimmed V and J ends, which lost 0 bases and 4 bases, there was a span of 6 bases. The length of the CDR3 is 13 residues. This CDR3 reads CASSQDPGYGYTF. The CDR3 DNA follows: TGCGCCAGCAGCCAAGACCCAGGCTATGGCTACACCTTC.

The chain uses TRBV28 and TRBJ2-5; maybe TRBD1 (6 bases). CDR1 MDHEN and CDR2 SYDVKM come from the germline V gene. The CDR3 runs 12 residues. Trimming removed 10 bases at V and 2 bases at J, with 11 bases between. The chain's CDR3 is CATGQPQETQYF. CDR3 nucleotides: TGTGCCACCGGACAGCCACAAGAGACCCAGTACTTC.

The chain employs TRBV11-2 and TRBJ1-2; 8 bases align to TRBD1. The CDR3 extends over 16 amino acids. The J segment lost 5 bases and the V segment lost 5 bases, leaving 13 bases of the junction unmatched. The germline gives CDR1 SGHAT, CDR2 FQNNGV. The CDR3 coding sequence is TGTGCCAGCAGCCAGACAGGGGCCCCCAAACAATATGGCTACACCTTC. The encoded protein is CASSQTGAPKQYGYTF.

The CDR3, as DNA: TGCGCCAGCAGCTTGGCCTTCGTTGCCAGGGGCACCGGGGAGCTGTTTTTT. Translation gives CASSLAFVARGTGELFF. The chain employs TRBV5-1 and TRBJ2-2, with a weak D call TRBD1 (6 bases). Germline loops: CDR1 SGHRS, CDR2 YFSETQ. The CDR3 is 17 residues long. V was trimmed by 0 bases and J by 4 bases, leaving 16 bases between them.

The genes are TRBV5-4 and TRBJ2-5; D not resolved. This CDR3 comprises 13 residues. The germline CDR1 and CDR2 sequences are SGHNT and YYREEE (reference sequence). V lost 4 bases to trimming and J lost 3 bases, with 10 bases between them. DNA of the CDR3: TGTGCCAGCAGCGGTCGAGAGAAAGAGACCCAGTACTTC. Its protein is CASSGREKETQYF.

The chain couples TRBV4-3 to TRBJ2-2; 8 bases agree with TRBD2. Germline V gene lookup returns CDR1 LGHNA and CDR2 YSLEER. V gave up 3 bases and J gave up 3 bases; unmatched junction bases: 6. This CDR3 has 16 residues. CDR3 sequence: CASSHNPAGDTGELFF. The DNA for the CDR3 is TGCGCCAGCAGCCATAACCCAGCGGGGGACACCGGGGAGCTGTTTTTT.

This chain joins TRBV14 and TRBJ1-1; a weak D match, TRBD1 (5 bases). V was pared by 0 bases and J by 4 bases, with 12 bases between. CDR3 length: 15 amino acids. Germline V gives CDR1 SGHDN, CDR2 FVKESK. CDR3 bases: TGTGCCAGCAGCCAAGATACAGGCCCCGGCACTGAAGCTTTCTTT. Translating gives CASSQDTGPGTEAFF.

The chain is built from TRBV9 and TRBJ1-6; weak D call: TRBD1 (6 bases). The germline V and J ends were trimmed by 2 bases and 2 bases, with 11 bases remaining between them. Germline loops: CDR1 SGDLS, CDR2 YYNGEE. The length of the CDR3 is 16 residues. For the CDR3, the DNA is TGTGCCAGCAGCGTCCGGGACAACCCCTATAATTCACCCCTCCACTTT. This gives the protein CASSVRDNPYNSPLHF.

The genes are TRBV27 and TRBJ2-2, with D perhaps TRBD1 (6 bases). Germline CDR1 reads MNHEY; CDR2 reads SMNVEV (reference sequence). V was shortened by 6 bases and J by 4 bases, with 12 bases between the two germline ends. The CDR3 runs to 14 residues. The CDR3, as DNA: TGTGCCAGCAGGGTACAGGGTGGCACCGGGGAGCTGTTTTTT. Translated, it gives CASRVQGGTGELFF.

This chain links TRBV6-5 with TRBJ2-2; 7 nucleotides agree with TRBD2. CDR1 and CDR2 (germline): MNHEY, SVGAGI. The CDR3 sequence is 15 residues long. After removal of 2 bases from V and 5 bases from J, the junction contained 5 bases not matched to a gene. The CDR3 bases are TGTGCCAGCAGTTACACGGGAGGTAAAACCGGGGAGCTGTTTTTT. Its translation is CASSYTGGKTGELFF.

The chain links TRBV7-2 to TRBJ2-5; 11 bases agree with TRBD2. The DNA matches TRBJ2-7 better at its end, which makes the J call doubtful. CDR1 is SGHTA, CDR2 FQGNSA, per germline. The CDR3 is 14 residues long. Written as DNA, the CDR3 is TGTGCCAGCAGCTTCGCTAGCGGGGGGTACGAGCAGTACTTC. Residues: CASSFASGGYEQYF.

There are a few counts of this clone. The chain combines TRBV10-3 with TRBJ1-3; unclear D gene. V dropped 7 bases and J dropped 3 bases, with 4 bases sitting between them. Per germline, CDR1 ENHRY and CDR2 SYGVKD. The CDR3 length is 11 residues. The CDR3 nucleotides are TGTGCCATCATAGATGGAAACACCATATATTTT. Its protein product is CAIIDGNTIYF.

The count of this clone is one. The CDR3 spells CASRPTDRGVAEQYF. CDR3 nucleotide sequence: TGTGCCAGCAGACCTACGGACAGGGGGGTAGCCGAGCAGTACTTC. The chain is built from TRBV28 and TRBJ2-7; 10 bases agree with TRBD1. V dropped 6 bases and J dropped 6; count of bases not matched to a gene: 11. CDR3 length equals 15 residues. The germline V gene has CDR1 MDHEN and CDR2 SYDVKM.

The gene calls are TRBV5-6 and TRBJ1-4; a weak D match, TRBD1 (5 bases). Germline lookup yields CDR1 SGHDT and CDR2 YYEEEE. Trimming left V 1 base short and J 4 bases short, with 8 bases between. The CDR3 runs 14 residues. CDR3 bases: TGTGCCAGCAGCTTGAAGGGGATTAATGAAAAACTGTTTTTT. This sequence encodes CASSLKGINEKLFF. The entire variable domain, with the rest obtained from reference TRBV5-6 and TRBJ1-4, is as follows: DAGVTQSPTHLIKTRGQQVTLRCSPKSGHDTVSWYQQALGQGPQFIFQYYEEEERQRGNFPDRFSGHQFPNYSSELNVNALLLGDSALYLCASSLKGINEKLFFGSGTQLSVL.

The chain combines TRBV7-6 with TRBJ1-1; D uncertain. There are 16 residues in the CDR3. Deletions cut 0 bases from V and 2 bases from J, with 13 bases between. Germline V lookup: CDR1 SGHVS, CDR2 FNYEAQ. CDR3 sequence (DNA): TGTGCCAGCAGCTTAGCCAGCGGGCTCGCAAACACTGAAGCTTTCTTT. It yields the protein CASSLASGLANTEAFF.

The gene calls are TRBV4-3 and TRBJ1-1; no definite D call. The V gene's germline CDR1 is LGHNA and CDR2 YSLEER. The CDR3 contains 16 residues. Trimming shortened V by 0 bases and J by 4 bases, and 15 bases separated the two germline ends. DNA of the CDR3: TGCGCCAGCAGCCAAGATTCCCTCCTCCCGTCCACTGAAGCTTTCTTT. Amino acids: CASSQDSLLPSTEAFF.

Worth noting for this clone: Other DNA sequences of this sample code for an identical CDR3. V is TRBV19 and J is TRBJ2-7; 8 nucleotides match TRBD1. CDR3 size: 16 residues. Germline CDR1 LNHDA, CDR2 SQIVND (reference sequence). V dropped 5 bases and J dropped 0; count of bases not matched to a gene: 9. In nucleotides, the CDR3 is TGTGCCAGTAGTCGGAACCGGGACAGGATCTCCTACGAGCAGTACTTC. Translating it yields CASSRNRDRISYEQYF.

Only a few counts were recorded for this clone. The V call is TRBV30, the J call TRBJ2-7; 7 bases agree with TRBD1. The V segment lost 3 bases and the J segment 3 bases; nucleotides outside the gene matches: 5. This CDR3 is built from 13 residues. Germline CDR1 is GTSNPN and CDR2 is SVGIG (reference sequence). In DNA, the CDR3 is TGTGCCTGGAGGCCGGGACAGAACTACGAGCAGTACTTC. It specifies CAWRPGQNYEQYF.

This clone appeared a single time. The rearrangement links TRBV15 to TRBJ1-6, with D possibly being TRBD1 (6 bases). Trimming removed 6 bases at V and 8 bases at J, with 14 bases between. Germline V gene lookup returns CDR1 LNHNV and CDR2 YYDKDF (reference sequence). The CDR3 consists of 14 residues. As DNA, the CDR3 is TGTGCCACCAGTAACAGGGTGCGGGATTCACCCCTCCACTTT. Translating gives CATSNRVRDSPLHF.